These 19 T cell receptor beta chains share one sample of origin, sequenced in a study of CD8 T cells in ankylosing spondylitis. Via MiXCR, TCRdb re-called the 5' RACE reads, giving one row per CDR3 protein. The sample has 100,000 to 150,000 distinct CDR3 sequences; 9.3% are singletons. The specimen sequenced was blood, either unsorted or a sorted T cell fraction (not recorded which). Source of these receptors: a male donor with ankylosing spondylitis or in good health (not recorded which).

This rearrangement joins TRBV7-2 to TRBJ2-3, with 12 bases aligning to TRBD2. Germline CDR1 SGHTA, CDR2 FQGNSA. The CDR3 has 17 residues. V shed 0 bases and J 3 bases; nucleotides not matched to a gene: 4. For the CDR3, the DNA is TGTGCCAGCAGCTTAGCTGGGACTAGCGGGCCTACAGATACGCAGTATTTT. Translation gives CASSLAGTSGPTDTQYF. The variable domain in full, completed from reference TRBV7-2 and TRBJ2-3, reads GAGVSQSPSNKVTEKGKDVELRCDPISGHTALYWYRQSLGQGLEFLIYFQGNSAPDKSGLPSDRFSAERTGGSVSTLTIQRTQQEDSAVYLCASSLAGTSGPTDTQYFGPGTRLTVL.

This clonotype was detected a few times. The rearrangement uses TRBV7-9 and TRBJ2-1; TRBD2 agrees at 10 bases. This CDR3 spans 17 amino acids. Per germline, CDR1 SEHNR and CDR2 FQNEAQ (reference sequence). The ends lost 3 bases at V and 6 bases at J; junction bases unmatched: 11. As DNA, the CDR3 is TGTGCCAGCAGCTTGCGAGCTACTAGCGGGACTGGCAATGAGCAGTTCTTC. It is translated as CASSLRATSGTGNEQFF.

The sample holds a few counts of this clonotype. The chain links TRBV12-3 or TRBV12-4 to TRBJ1-2; 7 positions match TRBD1. Trimming at V came to 4 bases and at J to 2 bases, leaving 4 bases not matched to a gene. This CDR3 is built from 14 residues. CDR3 residues: CASSSRQGNYGYTF. The CDR3 DNA reads TGTGCCAGCAGTTCTCGACAGGGAAACTATGGCTACACCTTC.

This clonotype has a count of ten or more. This chain uses TRBV5-1 with TRBJ2-3; unclear D gene. The V gene's germline CDR1 is SGHRS and CDR2 YFSETQ. Trimming removed 3 bases at V and 3 bases at J, with 14 bases between. The CDR3 covers 15 residues. The CDR3: CASSSHGDLTDTQYF. In DNA, the CDR3 is TGCGCCAGCAGCTCCCACGGAGATTTAACAGATACGCAGTATTTT.

V usage is TRBV7-2 and J usage is TRBJ2-1, with TRBD2 matching 11 bases. Trimming cost V 2 bases and J 4 bases; bases outside gene matches: 7. CDR3 length: 17 amino acids. The germline V gene has CDR1 SGHTA and CDR2 FQGNSA. This CDR3 is CASSLLAGGPLYNEQFF. CDR3 sequence (DNA): TGTGCCAGCAGCTTATTAGCGGGAGGGCCTCTGTACAATGAGCAGTTCTTC. The variable domain in full, completed from reference TRBV7-2 and TRBJ2-1, reads GAGVSQSPSNKVTEKGKDVELRCDPISGHTALYWYRQSLGQGLEFLIYFQGNSAPDKSGLPSDRFSAERTGGSVSTLTIQRTQQEDSAVYLCASSLLAGGPLYNEQFFGPGTRLTVL.

Details on this clonotype: A much larger clone differs from this one at a single base, so this may be a read error. Given the absence of the conserved phenylalanine or tryptophan at the CDR3 end, a read error is likely. J is TRBJ2-1 and V is TRBV28; TRBD2 matches 9 bases. The ends lost 6 bases at V and 4 bases at J; junction bases unmatched: 7. The CDR3 has 15 amino acids. Germline CDR1 and CDR2: MDHEN and SYDVKM. CDR3 DNA: TGTGCCAGCAGAAAATTGACTAGCGGTTACAATGAGCAGTTCTTA. Its translation: CASRKLTSGYNEQFL.

This clonotype appeared many times. The rearrangement joins TRBV12-3 or TRBV12-4 to TRBJ2-7, with D possibly matching TRBD2 (6 bases). The CDR3 extends over 15 amino acids. V was shortened by 6 bases and J by 0 bases, with 15 bases between the two germline ends. The DNA of the CDR3 is TGTGCCAGCAGCCTGGGGGGTTTAAGCTCCTACGAGCAGTACTTC. It yields the protein CASSLGGLSSYEQYF.

This clonotype was recorded many times. The V call is TRBV18, the J call TRBJ1-1; unclear D gene. The germline V and J ends were trimmed by 2 bases and 4 bases, with 14 bases remaining between them. The CDR3 extends over 15 amino acids. From germline, CDR1 is KGHSH and CDR2 LQKENI. The CDR3, as DNA: TGTGCCAGCTCACCATCGAAGGTTTCGGGCACTGAAGCTTTCTTT. Translated: CASSPSKVSGTEAFF.

Ten or more counts support this clonotype. The genes are TRBV12-3 or TRBV12-4 and TRBJ1-5; D remains ambiguous. V was shortened by 1 base and J by 7 bases, with 8 bases between the two germline ends. This CDR3 spans 13 amino acids. The CDR3 is CASSLGPGQPQHF. CDR3 DNA: TGTGCCAGCAGTTTAGGCCCCGGGCAGCCCCAGCATTTT.

As to this clonotype: This may come from a read error, since a much larger clone is one base off. This chain uses TRBV20-1 with TRBJ1-4; D unresolved. Per germline, CDR1 DFQATT and CDR2 SNEGSKA (reference sequence). The CDR3 is made up of 16 amino acids. DNA for the CDR3: TGCTGTGCTAGTCGTAGCCTCTTAACAACTAATGAAAAACTGTTTTTT. Its translation is CCASRSLLTTNEKLFF.

V and J are TRBV20-1 and TRBJ2-2; D unresolved. V was shortened by 4 bases and J by 4 bases, with 19 bases between the two germline ends. CDR3 length: 16 amino acids. Germline V CDR1 and CDR2: DFQATT, SNEGSKA (reference sequence). The CDR3 is CSATGRKNIFTGELFF. For the CDR3, the DNA is TGCAGTGCTACGGGTCGAAAAAACATATTCACCGGGGAGCTGTTTTTT.

This clonotype was counted ten times or more. This chain uses TRBV7-6 with TRBJ2-3; maybe TRBD1 (5 bases). This CDR3 is built from 12 residues. The V and J ends lost 5 bases and 6 bases respectively, with 9 bases between them. CDR1 and CDR2 from the germline V gene are SGHVS and FNYEAQ. The CDR3 DNA follows: TGTGCCAGCAGCCAGGGCGGTGATACGCAGTATTTT. Amino acids: CASSQGGDTQYF.

This clonotype showed up many times. The CDR3 DNA sequence: TGTGCCATCAGCGACAGTTATAATTCACCCCTCCACTTT. This encodes CAISDSYNSPLHF. This chain joins TRBV10-3 and TRBJ1-6; tentatively, D is TRBD1 (5 bases). The germline CDR1 and CDR2 sequences are ENHRY and SYGVKD. The CDR3 runs 13 residues. Trimming removed 6 bases from V and 4 bases from J, with 7 bases in between.

In its sample, this clonotype was seen a few times. V gene TRBV3-1 combines with J gene TRBJ2-1; the D is unclear. The V end was cut by 3 bases, the J end by 0 bases, with 15 bases between. There are 17 residues in the CDR3. Germline values: CDR1 LGHDT, CDR2 YNNKEL (reference sequence). The CDR3 loop reads CASSHQIAPSSYNEQFF. The CDR3, as DNA: TGTGCCAGCAGCCATCAAATAGCACCGAGCTCCTACAATGAGCAGTTCTTC.

This clonotype was seen at least ten times. This chain joins TRBV7-2 and TRBJ2-1, with 11 bases matching TRBD2. Losses at the gene ends were 0 bases for V and 16 bases for J; bases not matched to a gene: 5. In germline, CDR1 is SGHTA, CDR2 FQGNSA. The CDR3 contains 13 residues. CDR3 residues: CASSLATGTSGFF. The CDR3 DNA reads as TGTGCCAGCAGCTTAGCAACCGGGACTAGCGGTTTCTTC. Filled out from reference TRBV7-2 and TRBJ2-1, the complete variable domain reads GAGVSQSPSNKVTEKGKDVELRCDPISGHTALYWYRQSLGQGLEFLIYFQGNSAPDKSGLPSDRFSAERTGGSVSTLTIQRTQQEDSAVYLCASSLATGTSGFFGPGTRLTVL.

This clonotype has at least ten counts. The V and J genes are TRBV9 and TRBJ1-3; D gene ambiguous. This CDR3 is built from 15 residues. Germline values: CDR1 SGDLS, CDR2 YYNGEE. V shed 0 bases and J shed 0 bases, with 7 bases lying between them. The CDR3 DNA follows: TGTGCCAGCAGCGTAGGACATCGCTCTGGAAACACCATATATTTT. Its translation: CASSVGHRSGNTIYF.

This clonotype has more than one count but fewer than ten. This sequence joins TRBV7-6 and TRBJ2-1; no firm D call. Germline CDR1 reads SGHVS; CDR2 reads FNYEAQ. The CDR3 runs to 17 residues. Trimming stripped 4 bases from V and 0 bases from J, with 16 bases between. The CDR3 nucleotides read TGTGCCAGCAGCTCCCGGTTTCGGCGCACCTCCTACAATGAGCAGTTCTTC. This translates into CASSSRFRRTSYNEQFF.

This clonotype was counted ten times or more. This sequence joins TRBV7-3 and TRBJ2-3; 15 bases agree with TRBD2. This CDR3 comprises 16 residues. Germline lookup yields CDR1 SGHTA and CDR2 FQGTGA. Trimming at V came to 5 bases and at J to 7 bases, leaving 7 bases not matched to a gene. Here the CDR3 reads CASSPGLAGGGNTQYF. In DNA, the CDR3 is TGTGCCAGCAGCCCGGGACTAGCGGGAGGCGGGAATACGCAGTATTTT.

Ten or more counts support this clonotype. J is TRBJ1-5 and V is TRBV5-6; maybe TRBD1 (5 bases). Germline CDR1 SGHDT, CDR2 YYEEEE. This CDR3 comprises 14 residues. V shed 4 bases and J shed 4 bases, with 12 bases lying between them. CDR3 sequence reads: CASSLGTLNQPQHF. The CDR3 bases are TGTGCCAGCAGCCTCGGGACCTTAAATCAGCCCCAGCATTTT.